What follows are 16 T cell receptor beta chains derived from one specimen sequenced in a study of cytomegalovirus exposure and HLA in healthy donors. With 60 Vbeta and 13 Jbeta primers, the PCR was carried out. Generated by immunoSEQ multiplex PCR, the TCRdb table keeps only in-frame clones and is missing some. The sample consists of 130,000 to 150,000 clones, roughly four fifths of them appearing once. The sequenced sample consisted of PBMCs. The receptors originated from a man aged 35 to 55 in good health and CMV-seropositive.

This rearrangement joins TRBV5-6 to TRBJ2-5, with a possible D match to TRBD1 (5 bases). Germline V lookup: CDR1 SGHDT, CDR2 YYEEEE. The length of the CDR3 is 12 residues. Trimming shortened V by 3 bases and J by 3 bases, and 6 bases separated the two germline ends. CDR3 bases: TGTGCCAGCAGCTGGACAAAAGAGACCCAGTACTTC. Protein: CASSWTKETQYF.

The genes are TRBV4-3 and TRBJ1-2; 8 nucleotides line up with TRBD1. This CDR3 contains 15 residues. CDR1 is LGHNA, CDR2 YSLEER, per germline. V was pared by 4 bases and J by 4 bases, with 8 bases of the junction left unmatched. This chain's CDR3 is CASSPQQGGFYGYTF. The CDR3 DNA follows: TGCGCCAGCAGCCCCCAACAGGGGGGATTCTATGGCTACACCTTC.

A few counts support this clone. The CDR3 DNA sequence: TGTGCCAGCAGCTTATACAATCAGCCCCAGCATTTT. The encoded protein is CASSLYNQPQHF. The V and J genes are TRBV7-9 and TRBJ1-5; D unresolved. The length of the CDR3 is 12 residues. Germline V gene data show CDR1 as SEHNR and CDR2 as FQNEAQ (reference sequence). The V end lost 2 bases, the J end lost 3 bases, and 2 bases lay between the germline ends.

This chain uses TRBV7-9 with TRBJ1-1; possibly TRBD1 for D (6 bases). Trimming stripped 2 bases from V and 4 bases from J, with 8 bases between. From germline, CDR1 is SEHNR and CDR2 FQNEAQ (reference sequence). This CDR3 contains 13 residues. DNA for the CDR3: TGTGCCAGCAGCTTACAGGGGAGCACTGAAGCTTTCTTT. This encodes CASSLQGSTEAFF.

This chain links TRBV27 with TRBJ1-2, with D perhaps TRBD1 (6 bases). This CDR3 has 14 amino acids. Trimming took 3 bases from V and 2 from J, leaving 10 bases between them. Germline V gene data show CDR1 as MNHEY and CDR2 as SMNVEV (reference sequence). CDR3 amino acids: CASSLGGPNYGYTF. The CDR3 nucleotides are TGTGCCAGCAGTTTGGGGGGGCCGAACTATGGCTACACCTTC.

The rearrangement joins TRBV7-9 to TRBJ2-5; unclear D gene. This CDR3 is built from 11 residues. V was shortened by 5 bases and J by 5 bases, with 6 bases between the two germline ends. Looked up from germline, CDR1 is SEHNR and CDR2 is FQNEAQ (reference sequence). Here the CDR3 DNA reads TGTGCCAGCAGCGCTCAGGAGACCCAGTACTTC. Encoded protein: CASSAQETQYF.

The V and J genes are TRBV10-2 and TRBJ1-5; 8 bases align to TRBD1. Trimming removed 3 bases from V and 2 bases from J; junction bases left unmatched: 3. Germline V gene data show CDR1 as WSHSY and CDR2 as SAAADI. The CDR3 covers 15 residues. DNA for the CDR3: TGCGCCAGCAGTGACGTCAGGGGGCGCAATCAGCCCCAGCATTTT. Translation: CASSDVRGRNQPQHF.

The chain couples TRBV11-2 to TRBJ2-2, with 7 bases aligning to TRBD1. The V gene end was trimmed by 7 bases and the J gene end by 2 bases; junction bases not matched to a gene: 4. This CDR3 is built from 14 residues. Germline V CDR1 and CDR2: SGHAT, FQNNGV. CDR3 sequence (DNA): TGTGCCAGCACCAGACAGGGAAACACCGGGGAGCTGTTTTTT. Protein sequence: CASTRQGNTGELFF.

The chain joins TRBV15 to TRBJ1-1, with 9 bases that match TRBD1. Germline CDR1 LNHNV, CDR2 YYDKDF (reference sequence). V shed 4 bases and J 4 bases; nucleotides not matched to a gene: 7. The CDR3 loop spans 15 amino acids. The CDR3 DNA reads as TGTGCCACCAGCACCCAACAGGGGGCTGGCACTGAAGCTTTCTTT. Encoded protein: CATSTQQGAGTEAFF.

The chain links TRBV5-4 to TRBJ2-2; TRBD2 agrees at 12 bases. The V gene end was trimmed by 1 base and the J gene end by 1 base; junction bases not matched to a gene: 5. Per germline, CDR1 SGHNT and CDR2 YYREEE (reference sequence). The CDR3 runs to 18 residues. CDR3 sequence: CASSLSLAGGLNTGELFF. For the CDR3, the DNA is TGTGCCAGCAGCTTGTCCCTAGCGGGAGGGTTGAACACCGGGGAGCTGTTTTTT.

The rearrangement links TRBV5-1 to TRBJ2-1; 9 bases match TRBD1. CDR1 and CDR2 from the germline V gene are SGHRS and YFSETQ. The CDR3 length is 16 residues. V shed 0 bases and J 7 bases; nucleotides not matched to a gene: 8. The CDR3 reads CASSLGQGDFGNEQFF. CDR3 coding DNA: TGCGCCAGCAGCTTGGGACAGGGGGATTTTGGTAATGAGCAGTTCTTC.

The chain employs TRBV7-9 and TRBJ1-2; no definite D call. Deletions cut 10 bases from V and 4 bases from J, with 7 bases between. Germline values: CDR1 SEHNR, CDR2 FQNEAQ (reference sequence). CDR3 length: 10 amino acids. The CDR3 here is CATVIYGYTF. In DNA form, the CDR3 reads TGTGCCACCGTTATCTATGGCTACACCTTC.

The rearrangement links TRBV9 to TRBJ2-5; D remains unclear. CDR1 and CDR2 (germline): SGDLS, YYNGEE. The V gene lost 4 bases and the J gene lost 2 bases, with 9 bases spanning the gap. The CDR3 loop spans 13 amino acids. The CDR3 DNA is TGTGCCAGCAGCCCGACACCACAAGAGACCCAGTACTTC. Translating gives CASSPTPQETQYF.

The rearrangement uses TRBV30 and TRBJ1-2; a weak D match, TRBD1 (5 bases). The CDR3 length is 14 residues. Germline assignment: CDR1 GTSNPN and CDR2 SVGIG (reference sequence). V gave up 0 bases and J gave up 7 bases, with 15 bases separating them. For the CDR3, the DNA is TGTGCCTGGAGTGTTGGCCTCGGGGGGAGTGGCTACACCTTC. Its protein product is CAWSVGLGGSGYTF.

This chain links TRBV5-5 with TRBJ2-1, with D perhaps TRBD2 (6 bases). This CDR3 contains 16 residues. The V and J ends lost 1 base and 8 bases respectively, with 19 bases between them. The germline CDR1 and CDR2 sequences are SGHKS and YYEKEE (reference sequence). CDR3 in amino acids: CASSLIGNVRDYEQFF. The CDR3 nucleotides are TGTGCCAGCAGCTTGATCGGGAACGTCCGGGACTATGAGCAGTTCTTC.

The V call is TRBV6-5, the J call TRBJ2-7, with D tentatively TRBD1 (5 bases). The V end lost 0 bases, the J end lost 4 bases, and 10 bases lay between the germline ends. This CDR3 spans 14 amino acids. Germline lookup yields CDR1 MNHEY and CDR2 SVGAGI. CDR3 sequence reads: CASSYSTQAYEQYF. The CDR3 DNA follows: TGTGCCAGCAGTTACTCAACACAGGCTTACGAGCAGTACTTC.